The sequence of this T cell receptor beta chain was determined in a study of cytomegalovirus exposure and HLA in healthy donors. The CDR3 is made up of 16 amino acids. Germline CDR1 is GTSNPN and CDR2 is SVGIG (reference sequence). The V end was cut by 5 bases, the J end by 5 bases, with 22 bases between. Overall study findings and caveats: Reports described diagnosis of cytomegalovirus status by the classifier as highly specific and sensitive. Specificity of a few CMV-associated chains for CMV antigens was verified in vitro. TCR beta chains numbering more than 150 were designated cytomegalovirus-associated.

Assay used: immunoSEQ multiplex PCR; TCRdb lists only in-frame clones, some missing. The sample records some 50,000 clones, more than 80% being singletons. In regard to this clone: What it binds is not known.

What was sequenced was PBMCs. The rearrangement uses TRBV30 and TRBJ2-1, with a weak D call TRBD2 (7 bases). The clonotype originates from a woman between 18 and 29 years old in good health and CMV-seronegative. The CDR3 DNA reads as TGTGCCTGGTCCACCTCCCTCGCGGGGGCGAACAATGAGCAGTTCTTC. It encodes CAWSTSLAGANNEQFF.